The rows below give T cell receptor beta chains drawn from one sample of a study of T cell repertoires in cytomegalovirus infection. TCRdb processed the reads anew with MiXCR; each CDR3 protein has one entry. The sample records more than 150,000 distinct CDR3 sequences, roughly 19% being singletons. Sequencing was performed on PBMCs. These receptors all come from a human donor in good health (CMV status not recorded). Some clones in this sample may be carry-over from other donors' samples. The conserved cysteine and the conserved F or W are not part of the CDR3 here.

v_call	cdr3_aa
TRBV11-2	ASSPSGRVTGELF
TRBV7-2	ASSRATNYGYT
TRBV11-2	ASSSGQSIYNEQF
TRBV6-6	ASSLRGRGADTQY
TRBV6-1	ASMATGARTDTQY
TRBV14	ASSQDIIVGQQAF
TRBV3-1	ASSPNQSAGFRPGANVLT
TRBV10-3	AISEPGTTSPLH
TRBV5-1	ASSFPGTGGNAEAF
TRBV7-2	ASSARLAGSDETQY